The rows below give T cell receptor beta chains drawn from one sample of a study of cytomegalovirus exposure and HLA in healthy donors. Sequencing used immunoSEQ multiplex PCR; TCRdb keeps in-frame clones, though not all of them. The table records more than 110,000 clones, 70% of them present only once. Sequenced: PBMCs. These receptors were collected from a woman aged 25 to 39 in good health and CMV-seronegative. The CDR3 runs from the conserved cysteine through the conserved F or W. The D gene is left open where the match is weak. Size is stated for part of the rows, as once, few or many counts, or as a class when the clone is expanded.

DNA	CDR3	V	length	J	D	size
TGTGCCAGCACCACAGGGGGCACTGAAGCTTTCTTT	CASTTGGTEAFF	TRBV28	12	TRBJ1-1	TRBD1	.
TGTGCCAGCAGTGAAATCCAGCCAGGGGGAAATTCACCCCTCCACTTT	CASSEIQPGGNSPLHF	TRBV2	16	TRBJ1-6	TRBD1	.
TGTGCCACAGCTGAAACCGGGACTAGCGCAGATACGCAGTATTTT	CATAETGTSADTQYF	TRBV10-3	15	TRBJ2-3	TRBD2	.
TGTGCCAGCAGTTACGGCCCACGCTCTGGAAACACCATATATTTT	CASSYGPRSGNTIYF	TRBV6-5	15	TRBJ1-3	.	.
TGTGCCAGCAGCTTGGCGACAGGGGCTAATGAAAAACTGTTTTTT	CASSLATGANEKLFF	TRBV7-9	15	TRBJ1-4	TRBD1	once
TGTGCCAGTAGTCCCGTTATGGGGGACAGCTCTGTTAATTCACCCCTCCACTTT	CASSPVMGDSSVNSPLHF	TRBV19	18	TRBJ1-6	TRBD1	few
TGTGCCACCAAGCCGGGACAGGGGGCTGCGGTGAACACTGAAGCTTTCTTT	CATKPGQGAAVNTEAFF	TRBV19	17	TRBJ1-1	TRBD1	.
TGTGCCTGGAGTGCCGGGACAGATACGCAGTATTTT	CAWSAGTDTQYF	TRBV30	12	TRBJ2-3	.	.
TGTGCCAGCAGTTTATGGGGGCTCCCGAACCTAGGGGAGCAGTACTTC	CASSLWGLPNLGEQYF	TRBV28	16	TRBJ2-7	.	.
TGTGCCTGGAGTGGTGGGGCTAGCGGGAGCCATGAGCAGTTCTTC	CAWSGGASGSHEQFF	TRBV30	15	TRBJ2-1	TRBD2	.
TGCAGCGCTAGCGAACCTTCTATGAACACTGAAGCTTTCTTT	CSASEPSMNTEAFF	TRBV29-1	14	TRBJ1-1	.	.
TGTGCCAGTAGTATCTCGGGGGTAGATAGCAATCAGCCCCAGCATTTT	CASSISGVDSNQPQHF	TRBV19	16	TRBJ1-5	.	.
TGTGCCAGCAGCCAATCGTTCCCCTCGGGGGGGGCGGACAATGAGCAGTTCTTC	CASSQSFPSGGADNEQFF	TRBV4-2	18	TRBJ2-1	TRBD2	.
TGCGCCAGCAGCTTAAACCCGGGATACAACACTGAAGCTTTCTTT	CASSLNPGYNTEAFF	TRBV5-1	15	TRBJ1-1	.	.
TGTGCCTGGAGTGTACGAAGAGGGTCCTACGAGCAGTACTTC	CAWSVRRGSYEQYF	TRBV30	14	TRBJ2-7	.	.
TGTGCCAGCACCCCGAGGAGCGGGGGAGATACGCAGTATTTT	CASTPRSGGDTQYF	TRBV11-2	14	TRBJ2-3	TRBD2	.
TGTGCCAGTAGTACCCAGGGGGACTATGGCTACACCTTC	CASSTQGDYGYTF	TRBV19	13	TRBJ1-2	TRBD1	.
TGTGCCAGTACTAGCGGGGGCAACACCGGGGAGCTGTTTTTT	CASTSGGNTGELFF	TRBV19	14	TRBJ2-2	TRBD2	.
TGTGCCAGCAGTTTAAACCGCGGGGACACTGAAGCTTTCTTT	CASSLNRGDTEAFF	TRBV28	14	TRBJ1-1	.	.
TGCAGTGCCCCCGGGGGCTACACCTTC	CSAPGGYTF	TRBV20-1	9	TRBJ1-2	.	.
TGCGCCAGCAGCGATGGGACTAGCGAATCCTACGAGCAGTACTTC	CASSDGTSESYEQYF	TRBV5-1	15	TRBJ2-7	TRBD2	.
TGTGCCAGCAGAGTAACGCTTGACACTGAAGCTTTTTTT	CASRVTLDTEAFF	TRBV6-1	13	TRBJ1-1	.	once
TGTGCCAGCAGTTCCGGGACAGGGGAAGGCAATGAGCAGTTCTTC	CASSSGTGEGNEQFF	TRBV28	15	TRBJ2-1	TRBD1	.
TGTGCCAGCAGCTTAGAGGGACAGGGGCGCCATGGCTACACCTTC	CASSLEGQGRHGYTF	TRBV7-6	15	TRBJ1-2	TRBD1	few
TGTGCCAGCTCACAAACAACTCCAGGGGACGTTTTCTTT	CASSQTTPGDVFF	TRBV18	13	TRBJ1-1	.	.
TGTGCCAGTAGCCGCACCGGGGAGCTGCTTTTT	CASSRTGELLF	TRBV19	11	TRBJ2-2	.	.
TGTGCCAGCAGCCCCCCCGGGAGTTCACCCCTCCACTTT	CASSPPGSSPLHF	TRBV14	13	TRBJ1-6	.	.
TGTGCCAGCAGCTTGGCGGTCGCGGGAGCCTACGGGACCCAGTACTTC	CASSLAVAGAYGTQYF	TRBV5-4	16	TRBJ2-5	TRBD2	once
TGCGCCAGCAGCTTGGTCTCCCGGGTCGATCCAGCTTTCTTT	CASSLVSRVDPAFF	TRBV5-1	14	TRBJ1-1	.	.
TGTGCCAGCAGCGAGGGGACATCGAATTTCGGCGAGCAGTACTTC	CASSEGTSNFGEQYF	TRBV9	15	TRBJ2-7	.	.
TGTGCCAGCAGCTTGGCGGGGACTTTATCCTACGAGCAGTACTTC	CASSLAGTLSYEQYF	TRBV5-5	15	TRBJ2-7	.	.
TGTGCCAGCAGAGGACAGGGGGACTCCTACGAGCAGTACTTC	CASRGQGDSYEQYF	TRBV28	14	TRBJ2-7	TRBD1	once
TGTGCCAGCAGTTTAACCGGGGATGGGTTCTACGAGCAGTACTTC	CASSLTGDGFYEQYF	TRBV27	15	TRBJ2-7	.	few
TGTGCCAGCAGCTTGGGGGCGCCCCAAGAGACCCAGTACTTC	CASSLGAPQETQYF	TRBV5-5	14	TRBJ2-5	.	.
TGTGCCAGTAGAAGTATCGGGACAGGGGAAAATCAGCCCCAGCATTTT	CASRSIGTGENQPQHF	TRBV19	16	TRBJ1-5	TRBD1	.
TGTGCCAGCAGCCGGACTAGCGGGAGGCAAGAGACCCAGTACTTC	CASSRTSGRQETQYF	TRBV2	15	TRBJ2-5	TRBD2	.
TGTGCCAGTAGTATAGATTTGGAGACTATAGGAAATGAGCAGTTCTTC	CASSIDLETIGNEQFF	TRBV19	16	TRBJ2-1	.	.
TGTGCCAGCAGTGTGGGGGGCGGGGGGGCTCAAGAGACCCAGTACTTC	CASSVGGGGAQETQYF	TRBV6-1	16	TRBJ2-5	TRBD2	few
TGTGCCAGCAGTGCGGGACAGGGCACAGATACGCAGTATTTT	CASSAGQGTDTQYF	TRBV6-1	14	TRBJ2-3	TRBD1	.
TGCGCCAGCAGCACAGGACAGGGCCTGAGCGGGGAGCAGTTCTTC	CASSTGQGLSGEQFF	TRBV5-1	15	TRBJ2-1	TRBD1	once
TGTGCCACTACTCCGGCGGGGGCGCAAGGCTACACCTTC	CATTPAGAQGYTF	TRBV19	13	TRBJ1-2	.	.
TGTGCCATCTCCTCGGGGGGTGGTGGCTATGGCTACACCTTC	CAISSGGGGYGYTF	TRBV10-3	14	TRBJ1-2	.	.
TGTGCCAGCAGTTTCCACAGCCTAGCGGGAGGCACAGATACGCAGTATTTT	CASSFHSLAGGTDTQYF	TRBV27	17	TRBJ2-3	TRBD2	.
TGCGCCAGCAGCGATACCTCAGCGAGCTCCTATAATTCACCCCTCCACTTT	CASSDTSASSYNSPLHF	TRBV5-1	17	TRBJ1-6	.	.
TGTGCCAGCAGCTCCTTACAGGGCTTAAACTATGGCTACACCTTC	CASSSLQGLNYGYTF	TRBV5-6	15	TRBJ1-2	.	.
TGTGCCAGCAGTGCCCCGGGGTCCAAGTTCTTC	CASSAPGSKFF	TRBV28	11	TRBJ2-1	.	.
TGTGCCAGCAGTCAACTATTCGGCGGGAGTGACAATGAGCAGTTCTTC	CASSQLFGGSDNEQFF	TRBV11-2	16	TRBJ2-1	TRBD2	.
TGTGCCAGTAGTAACGGATTCACTAGCGGGGCGAATGAGCAGTTCTTC	CASSNGFTSGANEQFF	TRBV19	16	TRBJ2-1	TRBD2	.
TGTGCCAGCAGCCAAGGCAGGGGCGGCACCGGGGAGCTGTTTTTT	CASSQGRGGTGELFF	TRBV14	15	TRBJ2-2	.	.
TGTGCCATCAGTGAGGGACTAGCGGGAGCTGGCACCGGGGAGCTGTTTTTT	CAISEGLAGAGTGELFF	TRBV10-3	17	TRBJ2-2	TRBD2	.
TGCGCCAGCAGCTTGTTCGGGAGCCACCCTGACAATGAGCAGTTCTTC	CASSLFGSHPDNEQFF	TRBV5-1	16	TRBJ2-1	.	.
TGTGCCAGCAGGAATACGGGACTAGCTTCCGAGCAGTACTTC	CASRNTGLASEQYF	TRBV28	14	TRBJ2-7	TRBD2	.
TGTGCCAGCTCTCCCGGACAGGGTGACGAGCAGTACTTC	CASSPGQGDEQYF	TRBV18	13	TRBJ2-7	TRBD1	.
TGCGCCAGCAGCCGGACGGACACCGGCAATCAGCCCCAGCATTTT	CASSRTDTGNQPQHF	TRBV4-1	15	TRBJ1-5	.	.
TGTGCCAGCAGCAGCACCGGGACAGGGGATTACAATGAGCAGTTCTTC	CASSSTGTGDYNEQFF	TRBV28	16	TRBJ2-1	TRBD1	.
TGTGCCAGCAGTGGCCTGGACAATAACTATGGCTACACCTTC	CASSGLDNNYGYTF	TRBV6-5	14	TRBJ1-2	.	few
TGTGCCAGCAGCATAAAGACAGGGGCCAAAAACATTCAGTACTTC	CASSIKTGAKNIQYF	TRBV5-4	15	TRBJ2-4	TRBD1	.
TGTGCCAGCAGTGGGGGCTCGCACTATGGCTACACCTTC	CASSGGSHYGYTF	TRBV2	13	TRBJ1-2	.	.
TGTGCCAGCAGCCAGACGGACAGGGGGTTGGTCAATTCACCCCTCCACTTT	CASSQTDRGLVNSPLHF	TRBV7-9	17	TRBJ1-6	TRBD1	.
TGTGCCAGCAGCTTTGGAGAGGGGAGGGGGGCTTTCTTT	CASSFGEGRGAFF	TRBV5-6	13	TRBJ1-1	.	.